This paragraph reports one T cell receptor beta chain. Assay used: immunoSEQ multiplex PCR; TCRdb lists only in-frame clones, some missing. The table includes about 730,000 clones, roughly 88% detected once. This specimen belongs to a study of shared T cell receptors in the human thymus. Germline values: CDR1 SGHVS, CDR2 FNYEAQ. Trimming left V 6 bases short and J 3 bases short, with 24 bases between. The CDR3 consists of 18 residues. The data were also submitted as part of a second study, on human thymus T cells. Turning to that study: A high degree of thymic repertoire overlap among unrelated individuals was reported in related research.

The gene calls are TRBV7-6 and TRBJ1-3; D might be TRBD1 (6 bases). The clonotype comes from a girl under three years old with a congenital heart defect. Input material: thymocytes. The CDR3 sequence: CASRPTPTGTGIGNTIYF. DNA for the CDR3: TGTGCCAGCAGACCAACTCCAACAGGGACGGGGATTGGAAACACCATATATTTT.